This T cell receptor beta chain appears in the sequencing data of a study of lung T cells in sarcoidosis with Löfgren's syndrome. Study as a whole: Löfgren's syndrome patients were the main repertoire analysis focus.

This clonotype came up many times. Antigen specificity is unknown. The CDR3 has 12 residues. Germline CDR1 SGHTA, CDR2 FQGNSA. The V gene lost 6 bases and the J gene lost 6 bases, with 12 bases spanning the gap. TCRdb passed the reads through MiXCR, listing each CDR3 protein once. The data show some 65,000 distinct CDR3 sequences, 21% seen once. Study-level findings and limits: Recognition of an unidentified sarcoidosis antigen was only suggested.

The material sequenced was CD4+ T cells from PBMCs. This rearrangement joins TRBV7-2 to TRBJ2-7; D may be TRBD2 (5 bases). This receptor was obtained from a human donor with sarcoidosis (Löfgren's syndrome or another form), or a control subject (not recorded which). The CDR3 nucleotides read TGTGCCAGCAGTCCCGGACTGACCGAGCAGTACTTC. This encodes CASSPGLTEQYF.